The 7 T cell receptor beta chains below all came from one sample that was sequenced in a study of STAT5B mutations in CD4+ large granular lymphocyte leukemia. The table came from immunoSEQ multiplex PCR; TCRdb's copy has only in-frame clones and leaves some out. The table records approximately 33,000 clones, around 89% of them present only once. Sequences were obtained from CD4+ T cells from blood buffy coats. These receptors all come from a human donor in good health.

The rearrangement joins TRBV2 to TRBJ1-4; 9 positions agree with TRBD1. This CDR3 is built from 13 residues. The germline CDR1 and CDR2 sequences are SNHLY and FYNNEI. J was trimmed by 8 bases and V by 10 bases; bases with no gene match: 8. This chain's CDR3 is CAIQRDRDEKLFF. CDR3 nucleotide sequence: TGTGCCATCCAAAGGGACAGGGACGAAAAACTGTTTTTT.

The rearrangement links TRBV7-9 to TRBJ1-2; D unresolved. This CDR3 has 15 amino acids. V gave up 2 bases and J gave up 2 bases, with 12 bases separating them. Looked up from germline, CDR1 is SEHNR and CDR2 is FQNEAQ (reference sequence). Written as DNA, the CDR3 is TGTGCCAGCAGCTTAAGCATATTCTCAAACTATGGCTACACCTTC. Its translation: CASSLSIFSNYGYTF.

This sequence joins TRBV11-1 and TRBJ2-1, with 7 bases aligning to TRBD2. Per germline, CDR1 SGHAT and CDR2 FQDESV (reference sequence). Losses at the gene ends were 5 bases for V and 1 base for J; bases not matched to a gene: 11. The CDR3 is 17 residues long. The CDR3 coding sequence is TGTGCCAGCAGCCCCATACCGGGGGGACTGTCCTACAATGAGCAGTTCTTC. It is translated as CASSPIPGGLSYNEQFF.

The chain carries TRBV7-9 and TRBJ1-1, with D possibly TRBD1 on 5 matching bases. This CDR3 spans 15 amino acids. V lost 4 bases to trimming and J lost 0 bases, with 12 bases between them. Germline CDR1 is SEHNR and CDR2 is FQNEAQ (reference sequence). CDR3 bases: TGTGCCAGCAGCTATATCGACAGAATGAACACTGAAGCTTTCTTT. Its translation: CASSYIDRMNTEAFF.

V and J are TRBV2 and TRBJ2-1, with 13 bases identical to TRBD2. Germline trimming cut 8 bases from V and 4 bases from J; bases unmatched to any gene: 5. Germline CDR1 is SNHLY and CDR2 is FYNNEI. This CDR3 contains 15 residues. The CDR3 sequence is CASGTSGGVYNEQFF. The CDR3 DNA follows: TGTGCCAGCGGAACTAGCGGGGGGGTATACAATGAGCAGTTCTTC.

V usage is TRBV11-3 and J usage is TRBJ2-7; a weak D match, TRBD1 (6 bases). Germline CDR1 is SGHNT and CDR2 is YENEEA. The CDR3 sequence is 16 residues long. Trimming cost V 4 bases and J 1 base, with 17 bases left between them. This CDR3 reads CASSYVTGRPSYEQYF. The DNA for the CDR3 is TGTGCCAGCAGCTACGTTACAGGGCGGCCATCCTACGAGCAGTACTTC.

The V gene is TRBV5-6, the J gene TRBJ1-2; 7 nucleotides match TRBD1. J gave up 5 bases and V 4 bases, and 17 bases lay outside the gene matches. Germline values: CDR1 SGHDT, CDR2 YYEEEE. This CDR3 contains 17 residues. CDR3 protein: CASSLTKRNRGLYGYTF. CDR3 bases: TGTGCCAGCAGCCTAACGAAGCGGAACAGGGGATTGTATGGCTACACCTTC.